The subject of this entry is one TCR beta chain. Its antigen is as yet unknown. In the authors' workflow: Owing to the provision of junction-only sequences devoid of quality scores by immunoSEQ, filtering differed. The data were produced by immunoSEQ multiplex PCR, yet TCRdb's version contains in-frame clones alone and is incomplete. V and J calls and clone size are copied from that table; D and trimming were computed from the DNA. The repertoire holds roughly 2 million clones, with about 95% as singletons. This CDR3 is 16 amino acids long. Germline V gene lookup returns CDR1 LGHNA and CDR2 YNFKEQ. V trimming: 3 bases; J trimming: 2 bases; junction bases outside the gene matches: 10. This sample was taken from a study of shared clonotypes between healthy human individuals. Study-wide background: For every donor, three CD4 naive, three CD4 memory, two CD8 naive and one CD8 memory plates were used.

CD8 cells regarded as naive lacked CD45RO, were positively chosen for CCR7, and omitted terminally differentiated effector memory CD45RA+ cells. Donors comprised only Caucasian adults living in Nashville, Tennessee. Study outcomes and limitations: Estimated richness was generally greater in naive than memory subsets.

This sequence originates from a man between 18 and 29 years old in good health. Material for sequencing was naive CD8+ T cells sorted from blood. The chain carries TRBV4-2 and TRBJ2-7; TRBD1 matches 7 bases. The CDR3, as DNA: TGTGCCAGCAGCCACCGGTCCGGGACAGCCACCTACGAGCAGTACTTC. Amino acid sequence: CASSHRSGTATYEQYF.